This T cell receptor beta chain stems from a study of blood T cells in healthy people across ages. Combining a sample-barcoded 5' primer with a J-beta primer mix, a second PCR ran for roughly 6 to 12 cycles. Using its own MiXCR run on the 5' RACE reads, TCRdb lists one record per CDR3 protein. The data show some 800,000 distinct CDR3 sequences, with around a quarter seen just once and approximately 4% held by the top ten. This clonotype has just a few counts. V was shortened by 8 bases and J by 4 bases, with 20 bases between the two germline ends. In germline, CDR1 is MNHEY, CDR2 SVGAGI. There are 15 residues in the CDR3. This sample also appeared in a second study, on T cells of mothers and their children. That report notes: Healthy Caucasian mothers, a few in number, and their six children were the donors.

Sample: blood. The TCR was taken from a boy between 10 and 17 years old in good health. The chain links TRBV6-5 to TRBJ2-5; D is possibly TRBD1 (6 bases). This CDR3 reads CASSDPGDLGETQYF. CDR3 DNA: TGTGCCAGCTCAGATCCAGGGGATCTTGGAGAGACCCAGTACTTC.